This entry features one T cell receptor (beta chain) sequence. The data belong to a study of glioma-infiltrating T cells after dendritic cell vaccination. Background on the study: Autologous tumor lysate was loaded overnight onto monocyte-derived dendritic cells grown seven days with IL-4 and GM-CSF.

TCRB CDR3 was amplified from 2 ug genomic DNA or less. The PCR used 60 V beta and 13 J beta primers. The data were produced by immunoSEQ multiplex PCR, yet TCRdb's version contains in-frame clones alone and is incomplete. The profile shows over 70,000 clones, approximately 80% of them singletons. This CDR3 is built from 14 residues. Germline values: CDR1 MNHEY, CDR2 SMNVEV (reference sequence). The V and J ends lost 3 bases and 2 bases respectively, with 8 bases between them. The specimen comprised blood, sampled before dendritic cell vaccination. The TCR sequence derives from a human donor with glioblastoma. V is TRBV27 and J is TRBJ2-1, with D possibly matching TRBD2 (6 bases). CDR3 DNA: TGTGCCAGCAGTTTGAGGACTACCTACAATGAGCAGTTCTTC. Translated: CASSLRTTYNEQFF.